One sample yielded the 23 T cell receptor beta chains listed below, sequenced in a study of blood T cell repertoires in COVID-19. The data were produced by immunoSEQ multiplex PCR, yet TCRdb's version contains in-frame clones alone and is incomplete. The sample has just over 300,000 clones; under 90% are singletons. Material: PBMCs or T cells enriched from blood (not recorded which). These TCRs come from a man aged 30 to 39 who had recovered from COVID-19.

CDR3 nucleotides: TGCGCCAGCAGTGACCGGACAGGTCGGGCGGGTGGCTACACCTTC. Residues: CASSDRTGRAGGYTF. V gene TRBV10-1 combines with J gene TRBJ1-2; 7 bases fit TRBD1. The CDR3 is made up of 15 amino acids. Looked up from germline, CDR1 is WNHNN and CDR2 is SYGVQD (reference sequence). The junction had 11 bases not matched to a gene; V was cut back by 3 bases and J by 7 bases.

A note on this clone: The same CDR3 can be traced to other DNA sequences in this sample. The chain combines TRBV14 with TRBJ1-6; D is ambiguous. The CDR3 has 15 residues. V lost 1 base to trimming and J lost 0 bases, with 4 bases between them. CDR1 is SGHDN, CDR2 FVKESK, per germline. In DNA form, the CDR3 reads TGTGCCAGCAGCCAAGGGAGCTCCTATAATTCACCCCTCCACTTT. Translating gives CASSQGSSYNSPLHF.

V is TRBV2 and J is TRBJ2-2; D possibly corresponds to TRBD2 (6 bases). CDR3 length: 15 amino acids. V was shortened by 10 bases and J by 4 bases, with 19 bases between the two germline ends. CDR1 is SNHLY and CDR2 is FYNNEI in the germline V gene. CDR3 in amino acids: CAITGGAGGTGELFF. The CDR3 nucleotides read TGTGCCATCACCGGGGGTGCTGGGGGCACCGGGGAGCTGTTTTTT.

The V gene is TRBV27, the J gene TRBJ1-5; a possible D gene is TRBD1 (6 bases). Germline values: CDR1 MNHEY, CDR2 SMNVEV (reference sequence). This CDR3 contains 19 residues. V dropped 7 bases and J dropped 5 bases, with 30 bases sitting between them. The DNA for the CDR3 is TGTGCCAGCACCCCCGTTTTCCCCCGGTCACCCAAGGGGGATCAGCCCCAGCATTTT. Its translation is CASTPVFPRSPKGDQPQHF.

The rearrangement joins TRBV27 to TRBJ2-5; D perhaps matches TRBD1 (6 bases). The V gene lost 6 bases and the J gene lost 1 base, with 21 bases spanning the gap. CDR3 length: 17 amino acids. In germline, CDR1 is MNHEY, CDR2 SMNVEV (reference sequence). In nucleotides, the CDR3 is TGTGCCAGCAGGCCAAACCCGAGGTTAGGGGGCCAAGAGACCCAGTACTTC. It codes for CASRPNPRLGGQETQYF.

The gene calls are TRBV27 and TRBJ2-5; 11 bases are shared with TRBD1. J gave up 5 bases and V 5 bases, and 10 bases lay outside the gene matches. The germline gives CDR1 MNHEY, CDR2 SMNVEV (reference sequence). The CDR3 is 16 amino acids. In nucleotides, the CDR3 is TGTGCCAGCAGTCCGTGGACAGGGGGCGCCGGGGAGACCCAGTACTTC. As protein: CASSPWTGGAGETQYF.

The genes are TRBV4-1 and TRBJ1-2; 9 nucleotides match TRBD1. CDR1 MGHRA and CDR2 YSYEKL come from the germline V gene. J was trimmed by 7 bases and V by 0 bases; bases with no gene match: 15. The CDR3 is made up of 18 amino acids. The CDR3 here is CASSQDFSHRGQWSGYTF. The CDR3 nucleotides read TGCGCCAGCAGCCAAGATTTTTCACACAGGGGGCAGTGGTCTGGCTACACCTTC.

V and J are TRBV4-1 and TRBJ2-6, with 8 bases that match TRBD1. CDR1 and CDR2 (germline): MGHRA, YSYEKL. V shed 1 base and J 2 bases; nucleotides not matched to a gene: 10. The CDR3 length is 19 residues. The CDR3 bases are TGCGCCAGCAGCCAAGTACGGACAGGGTTATTAGCTGGGGCCAACGTCCTGACTTTC. Translation gives CASSQVRTGLLAGANVLTF.

The gene calls are TRBV30 and TRBJ1-2, with a possible D match to TRBD1 (6 bases). Looked up from germline, CDR1 is GTSNPN and CDR2 is SVGIG (reference sequence). V lost 0 bases to trimming and J lost 8 bases, with 19 bases between them. The CDR3 spans 15 residues. The CDR3 DNA reads TGTGCCTGGAGTGTTTCAGGGGTCCAGAAAGGGGGCTACACCTTC. Its translation: CAWSVSGVQKGGYTF.

The chain recombines TRBV15 with TRBJ1-2; D possibly corresponds to TRBD1 (6 bases). V was pared by 0 bases and J by 4 bases, with 15 bases between. CDR1 LNHNV and CDR2 YYDKDF come from the germline V gene (reference sequence). The CDR3 has 16 amino acids. The CDR3 DNA is TGTGCCACCAGCAGAGACCCGACAGGACGACTCTATGGCTACACCTTC. It translates to CATSRDPTGRLYGYTF.

This clone has only one observation. The sample contains more than one DNA sequence encoding this CDR3. The chain employs TRBV11-3 and TRBJ1-3; 7 nucleotides agree with TRBD1. CDR3 length equals 15 residues. Germline assignment: CDR1 SGHNT and CDR2 YENEEA. The ends lost 1 base at V and 1 base at J; junction bases unmatched: 1. The CDR3 DNA follows: TGTGCCAGCAGCTTAGGACAGGGATCTGGAAACACCATATATTTT. Its translation is CASSLGQGSGNTIYF.

This sequence joins TRBV29-1 and TRBJ2-2; 8 nucleotides align to TRBD2. Trimming cost V 4 bases and J 5 bases; bases outside gene matches: 6. The CDR3 has 14 residues. Germline CDR1 and CDR2: SQVTM and ANQGSEA. CDR3 DNA sequence: TGCAGCGTTGGAAGCGGGAGAGGGACCGGGGAGCTGTTTTTT. This codes for CSVGSGRGTGELFF.

This chain connects TRBV5-1 to TRBJ2-3; D is perhaps TRBD1 (5 bases). Per the germline V gene, CDR1 is SGHRS and CDR2 is YFSETQ. V lost 0 bases and J lost 0, with 11 bases in between. This CDR3 spans 16 amino acids. CDR3 sequence (DNA): TGCGCCAGCAGCTTGGGGACAAGTCCGAGCACAGATACGCAGTATTTT. Protein: CASSLGTSPSTDTQYF. Filled out from reference TRBV5-1 and TRBJ2-3, the complete variable domain reads KAGVTQTPRYLIKTRGQQVTLSCSPISGHRSVSWYQQTPGQGLQFLFEYFSETQRNKGNFPGRFSGRQFSNSRSEMNVSTLELGDSALYLCASSLGTSPSTDTQYFGPGTRLTVL.

The chain links TRBV27 to TRBJ1-6; 7 bases match TRBD1. CDR3 length: 15 amino acids. Germline lookup yields CDR1 MNHEY and CDR2 SMNVEV (reference sequence). V was pared by 2 bases and J by 13 bases, with 11 bases of the junction left unmatched. This chain's CDR3 is CASSLIETGTLPLHF. CDR3 sequence (DNA): TGTGCCAGCAGTTTAATCGAGACAGGGACTTTGCCCCTCCACTTT.

The chain combines TRBV19 with TRBJ1-2, with TRBD1 as a possible D gene (6 bases). V lost 7 bases and J lost 0, with 12 bases in between. CDR1 is LNHDA and CDR2 is SQIVND in the germline V gene (reference sequence). This CDR3 has 14 amino acids. The DNA of the CDR3 is TGTGCCAGTAACTTAGGGGGAGCTAACTATGGCTACACCTTC. Protein product: CASNLGGANYGYTF. Drawing the rest from reference TRBV19 and TRBJ1-2, the complete variable domain is DGGITQSPKYLFRKEGQNVTLSCEQNLNHDAMYWYRQDPGQGLRLIYYSQIVNDFQKGDIAEGYSVSREKKESFPLTVTSAQKNPTAFYLCASNLGGANYGYTFGSGTRLTVV.

In its sample, this clone was seen many times. This chain links TRBV11-3 with TRBJ1-2; TRBD1 aligns across 10 bases. Per the germline V gene, CDR1 is SGHNT and CDR2 is YENEEA. The CDR3 sequence is 17 residues long. V shed 5 bases and J 7 bases; nucleotides not matched to a gene: 16. As DNA, the CDR3 is TGTGCCAGCAGCCCGCGGGACAGGGGAAATAAGGGGGCTGGCTACACCTTC. Residues: CASSPRDRGNKGAGYTF.

DNA for the CDR3: TGCGCCAGCAGGTTAGTGGGCCAGATCACAGATACGCAGTATTTT. Its protein is CASRLVGQITDTQYF. The chain combines TRBV4-1 with TRBJ2-3; D not resolved. Germline CDR1 is MGHRA and CDR2 is YSYEKL. V was trimmed by 6 bases and J by 2 bases, leaving 15 bases between them. There are 15 residues in the CDR3.

The chain uses TRBV19 and TRBJ2-2; TRBD1 aligns across 7 bases. The germline V gene has CDR1 LNHDA and CDR2 SQIVND (reference sequence). CDR3 length equals 17 residues. The ends lost 3 bases at V and 1 base at J; junction bases unmatched: 8. The CDR3 loop is CASSMDVDRLNTGELFF. CDR3 bases: TGTGCCAGTAGTATGGATGTGGACAGGTTGAACACCGGGGAGCTGTTTTTT. The full variable domain, with the rest looked up from reference TRBV19 and TRBJ2-2, is DGGITQSPKYLFRKEGQNVTLSCEQNLNHDAMYWYRQDPGQGLRLIYYSQIVNDFQKGDIAEGYSVSREKKESFPLTVTSAQKNPTAFYLCASSMDVDRLNTGELFFGEGSRLTVL.

The rearrangement uses TRBV11-2 and TRBJ2-2, with D perhaps matching TRBD1 (5 bases). V lost 2 bases and J lost 3, with 10 bases in between. Germline V gene sequence: CDR1 SGHAT, CDR2 FQNNGV. This CDR3 is 15 amino acids long. The CDR3 is CASSLSQAHTGELFF. The CDR3 region has the DNA TGTGCCAGCAGCTTATCACAGGCCCACACCGGGGAGCTGTTTTTT.

The chain employs TRBV4-1 and TRBJ1-6; D unresolved. The V end lost 0 bases, the J end lost 4 bases, and 13 bases lay between the germline ends. CDR3 length: 17 residues. Germline V gives CDR1 MGHRA, CDR2 YSYEKL. The CDR3 sequence: CASSQEPASGYNSPLHF. In DNA, the CDR3 is TGCGCCAGCAGCCAAGAACCGGCTAGTGGGTATAATTCACCCCTCCACTTT.

This chain uses TRBV27 with TRBJ1-6; possible D gene TRBD1, 5 bases. Germline V gene lookup returns CDR1 MNHEY and CDR2 SMNVEV (reference sequence). This CDR3 has 16 amino acids. Trimming took off 0 bases at V and 7 bases at J, with 13 bases between the two ends. As DNA, the CDR3 is TGTGCCAGCAGTTTATCGTTGGGGGGGAGAAATTCACCCCTCCACTTT. Encoded protein: CASSLSLGGRNSPLHF.

The V gene is TRBV6-2 or TRBV6-3, the J gene TRBJ2-1; 14 bases are shared with TRBD2. Germline CDR1 MNHEY, CDR2 SVGEGT. The ends lost 0 bases at V and 1 base at J; junction bases unmatched: 5. The CDR3 spans 19 residues. The chain's CDR3 is CASSYSTTSGRGSYNEQFF. As DNA, the CDR3 is TGTGCCAGCAGTTACTCGACGACTAGCGGGAGGGGGTCCTACAATGAGCAGTTCTTC.

The chain links TRBV5-4 to TRBJ2-3; 9 bases align to TRBD2. Trimming at V came to 1 base and at J to 4 bases, leaving 10 bases not matched to a gene. Germline V CDR1 and CDR2: SGHNT, YYREEE (reference sequence). The CDR3 length is 17 residues. CDR3 sequence: CASSLPGGRAVSDTQYF. The CDR3 nucleotides read TGTGCCAGCAGCTTGCCCGGCGGGAGGGCTGTGTCAGATACGCAGTATTTT. Supplemented by reference TRBV5-4 and TRBJ2-3, the full variable domain reads ETGVTQSPTHLIKTRGQQVTLRCSSQSGHNTVSWYQQALGQGPQFIFQYYREEENGRGNFPPRFSGLQFPNYSSELNVNALELDDSALYLCASSLPGGRAVSDTQYFGPGTRLTVL.